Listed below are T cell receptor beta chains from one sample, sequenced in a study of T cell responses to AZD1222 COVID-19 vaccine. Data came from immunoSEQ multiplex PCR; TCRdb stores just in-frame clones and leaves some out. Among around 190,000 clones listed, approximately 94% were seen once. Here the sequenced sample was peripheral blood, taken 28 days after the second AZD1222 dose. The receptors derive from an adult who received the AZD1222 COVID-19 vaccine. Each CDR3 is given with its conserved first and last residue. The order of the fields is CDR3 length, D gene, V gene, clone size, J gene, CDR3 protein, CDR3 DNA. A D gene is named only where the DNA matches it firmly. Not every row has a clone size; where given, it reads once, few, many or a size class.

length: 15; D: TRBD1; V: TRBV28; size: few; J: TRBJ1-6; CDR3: CASSPWGQGNSPLHF; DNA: TGTGCCAGCAGCCCATGGGGACAGGGGAATTCACCCCTCCACTTT
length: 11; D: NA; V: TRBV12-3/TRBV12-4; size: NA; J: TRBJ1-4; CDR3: CASRQDEKLFF; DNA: TGTGCCAGCAGACAAGATGAAAAACTGTTTTTT
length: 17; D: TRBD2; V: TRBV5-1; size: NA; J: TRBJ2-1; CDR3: CASSIRLAGGDLDEQFF; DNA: TGCGCCAGCAGCATAAGACTAGCGGGAGGGGATTTGGATGAGCAGTTCTTC
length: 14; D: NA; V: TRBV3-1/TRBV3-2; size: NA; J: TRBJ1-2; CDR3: CASSQRASNYGYTF; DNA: TGTGCCAGCAGCCAGAGGGCCTCTAACTATGGCTACACCTTC
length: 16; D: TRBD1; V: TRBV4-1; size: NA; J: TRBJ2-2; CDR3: CASSQDIQGVTGELFF; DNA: TGCGCCAGCAGCCAAGATATACAGGGGGTGACCGGGGAGCTGTTTTTT
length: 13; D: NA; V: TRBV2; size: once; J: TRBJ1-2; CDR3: CASSGQANYGYTF; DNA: TGTGCCAGCAGTGGACAGGCTAACTATGGCTACACCTTC
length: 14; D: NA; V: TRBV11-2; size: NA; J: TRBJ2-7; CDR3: CASSPTRRSYEQYF; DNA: TGTGCCAGCAGCCCGACCCGCCGGTCCTACGAGCAGTACTTC
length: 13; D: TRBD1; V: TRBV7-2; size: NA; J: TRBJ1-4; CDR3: CASSGQGGEKLFF; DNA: TGTGCCAGCAGTGGACAGGGTGGAGAAAAACTGTTTTTT
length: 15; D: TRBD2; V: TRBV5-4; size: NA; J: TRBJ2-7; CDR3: CASSLDRGGRYEQYF; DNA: TGTGCCAGCAGCTTGGATCGGGGGGGCCGCTACGAGCAGTACTTC
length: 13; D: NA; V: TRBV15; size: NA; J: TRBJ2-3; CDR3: CATTRGLTDTQYF; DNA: TGTGCCACCACCCGCGGGCTCACAGATACGCAGTATTTT
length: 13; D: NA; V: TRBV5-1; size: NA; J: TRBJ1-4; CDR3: CASRRGFGEKLFF; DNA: TGCGCCAGCAGGCGAGGGTTTGGTGAAAAACTGTTTTTT
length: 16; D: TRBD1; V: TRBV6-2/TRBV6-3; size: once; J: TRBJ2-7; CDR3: CASSYAGTGSTLEQYF; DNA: TGTGCCAGCAGTTACGCGGGGACAGGGAGTACCTTAGAGCAGTACTTC
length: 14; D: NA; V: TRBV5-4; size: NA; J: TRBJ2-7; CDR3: CASSFNGGSGEQYF; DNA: TGTGCCAGCAGCTTCAATGGGGGCTCTGGCGAGCAGTACTTC
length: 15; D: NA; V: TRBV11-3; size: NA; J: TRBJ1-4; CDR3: CASSYPGAANEKLFF; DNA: TGTGCCAGCAGCTACCCAGGGGCGGCTAATGAAAAACTGTTTTTT
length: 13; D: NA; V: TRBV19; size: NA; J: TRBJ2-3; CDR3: CASRDFYTDTQYF; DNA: TGTGCCAGTCGGGACTTCTACACAGATACGCAGTATTTT
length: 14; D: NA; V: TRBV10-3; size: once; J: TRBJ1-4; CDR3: CAISEGSTNEKLFF; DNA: TGTGCCATCAGTGAGGGCAGTACTAATGAAAAACTGTTTTTT
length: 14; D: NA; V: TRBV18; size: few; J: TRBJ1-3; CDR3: CASSPSNSGNTIYF; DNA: TGTGCCAGCTCACCATCCAACTCTGGAAACACCATATATTTT
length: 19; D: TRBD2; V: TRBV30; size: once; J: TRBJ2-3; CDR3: CAWSNTGTGGLAGGRAQYF; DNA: TGTGCCTGGAGTAACACCGGGACAGGAGGACTAGCGGGAGGACGGGCGCAGTATTTT
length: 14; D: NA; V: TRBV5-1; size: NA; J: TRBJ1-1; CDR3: CASSLVRGKTEAFF; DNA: TGCGCCAGCAGCTTGGTTAGGGGGAAGACTGAAGCTTTCTTT
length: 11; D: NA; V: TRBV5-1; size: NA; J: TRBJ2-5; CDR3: CASSFGETQYF; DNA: TGCGCCAGCAGCTTTGGGGAGACCCAGTACTTC
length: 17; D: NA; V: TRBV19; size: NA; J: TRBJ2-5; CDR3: CASSISPTVPTQETQYF; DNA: TGTGCCAGTAGTATTTCCCCGACAGTTCCTACTCAAGAGACCCAGTACTTC
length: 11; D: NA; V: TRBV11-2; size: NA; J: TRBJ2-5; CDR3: CASSLGEAQYF; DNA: TGTGCCAGCAGCTTGGGGGAGGCCCAGTACTTC
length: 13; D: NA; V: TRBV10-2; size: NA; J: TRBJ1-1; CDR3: CASSEGGVTEAFF; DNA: TGCGCCAGCAGTGAAGGGGGTGTCACTGAAGCTTTCTTT
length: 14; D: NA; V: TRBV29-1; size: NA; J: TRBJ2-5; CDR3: CSVDWGAYQETQYF; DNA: TGCAGCGTTGACTGGGGGGCTTACCAAGAGACCCAGTACTTC
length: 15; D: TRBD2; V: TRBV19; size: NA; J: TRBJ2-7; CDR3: CASSLSSGRSFEQYF; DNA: TGTGCCAGTAGTCTATCTAGCGGGAGATCTTTCGAGCAGTACTTC
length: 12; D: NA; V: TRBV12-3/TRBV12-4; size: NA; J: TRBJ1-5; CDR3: CASRYSGQPQHF; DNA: TGTGCCAGCAGATATTCAGGTCAGCCCCAGCATTTT
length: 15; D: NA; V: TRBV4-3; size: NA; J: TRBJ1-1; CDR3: CASSQGDIADTEAFF; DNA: TGCGCCAGCAGCCAAGGGGACATAGCCGACACTGAAGCTTTCTTT
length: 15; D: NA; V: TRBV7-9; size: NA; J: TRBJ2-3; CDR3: CASSLDGQHTDTQYF; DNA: TGTGCCAGCAGCTTAGACGGACAACACACAGATACGCAGTATTTT
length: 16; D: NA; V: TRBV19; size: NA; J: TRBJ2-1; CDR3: CASSPATVGSYNEQFF; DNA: TGTGCCAGTAGTCCGGCGACGGTGGGGTCCTACAATGAGCAGTTCTTC
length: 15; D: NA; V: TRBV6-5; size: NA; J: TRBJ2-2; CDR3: CASSYARGNTGELFF; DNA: TGTGCCAGCAGTTACGCCAGGGGGAACACCGGGGAGCTGTTTTTT
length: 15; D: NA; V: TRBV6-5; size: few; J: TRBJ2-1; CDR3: CASSSGAGQYNEQFF; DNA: TGTGCCAGCTCGTCCGGAGCGGGACAATACAATGAGCAGTTCTTC
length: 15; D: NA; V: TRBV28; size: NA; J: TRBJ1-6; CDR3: CASSLRGFNNSPLHF; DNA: TGTGCCAGCAGTTTACGGGGGTTTAATAATTCACCCCTCCACTTT
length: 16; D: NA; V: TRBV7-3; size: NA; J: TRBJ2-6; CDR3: CASSLGQHSGANVLTF; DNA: TGTGCCAGCAGCTTAGGGCAGCACTCTGGGGCCAACGTCCTGACTTTC
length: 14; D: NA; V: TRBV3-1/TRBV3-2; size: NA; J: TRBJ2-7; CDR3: CASSQPGTDYEQYF; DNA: TGTGCCAGCAGCCAACCAGGGACCGACTACGAGCAGTACTTC
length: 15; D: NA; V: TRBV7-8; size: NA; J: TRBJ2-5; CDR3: CASTPGTSAKETQYF; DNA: TGTGCCAGCACTCCCGGCACATCGGCTAAAGAGACCCAGTACTTC
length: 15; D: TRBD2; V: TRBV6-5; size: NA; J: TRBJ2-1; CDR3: CASSYSAGDYNEQFF; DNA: TGTGCCAGCAGTTACTCGGCGGGGGACTACAATGAGCAGTTCTTC
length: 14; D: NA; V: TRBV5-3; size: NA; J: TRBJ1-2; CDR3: CARSPIKSTHGYTF; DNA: TGTGCCAGAAGCCCGATAAAGTCCACCCATGGCTACACCTTC
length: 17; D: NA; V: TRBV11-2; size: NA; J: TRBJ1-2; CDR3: CASSLALHGPSFYGYTF; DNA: TGTGCCAGCAGCTTAGCCCTACACGGGCCGTCATTCTATGGCTACACCTTC
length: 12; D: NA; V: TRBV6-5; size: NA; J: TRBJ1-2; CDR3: CASRKGGYGYTF; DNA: TGTGCCAGCAGGAAGGGGGGCTATGGCTACACCTTC
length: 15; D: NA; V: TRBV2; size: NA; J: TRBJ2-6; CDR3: CASSETFSGANVLTF; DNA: TGTGCCAGCAGTGAGACTTTCTCTGGGGCCAACGTCCTGACTTTC
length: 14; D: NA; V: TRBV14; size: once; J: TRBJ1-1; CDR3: CASSHEYLNTEAFF; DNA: TGTGCCAGCAGCCATGAATATCTGAACACTGAAGCTTTCTTT
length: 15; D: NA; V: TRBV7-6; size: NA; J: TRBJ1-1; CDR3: CASSPHSGTNTEAFF; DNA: TGTGCCAGCAGCCCACATTCGGGAACCAACACTGAAGCTTTCTTT
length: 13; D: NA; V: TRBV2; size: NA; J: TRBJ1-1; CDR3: CASSGLWDTEAFF; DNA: TGTGCCAGCAGCGGCTTGTGGGACACTGAAGCTTTCTTT
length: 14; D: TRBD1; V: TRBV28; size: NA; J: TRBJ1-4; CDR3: CASRRTGGLVKLFF; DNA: TGTGCCAGCAGGAGGACAGGGGGGTTAGTAAAACTGTTTTTT
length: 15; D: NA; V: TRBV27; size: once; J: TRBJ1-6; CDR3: CASSLSRGPFSPLHF; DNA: TGTGCCAGCAGTTTATCGAGGGGCCCCTTTTCACCCCTCCACTTT
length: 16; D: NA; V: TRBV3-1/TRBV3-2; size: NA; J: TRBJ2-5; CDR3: CASSQVRGDGGETQYF; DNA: TGTGCCAGCAGCCAAGTAAGAGGAGATGGAGGCGAGACCCAGTACTTC
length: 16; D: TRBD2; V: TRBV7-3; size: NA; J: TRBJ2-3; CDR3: CASSLWGRGLAETQYF; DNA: TGTGCCAGCAGCTTATGGGGGAGAGGACTAGCCGAAACGCAGTATTTT
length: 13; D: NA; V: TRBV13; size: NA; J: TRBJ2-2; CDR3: CASSPVPSGELFF; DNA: TGTGCCAGCAGCCCTGTGCCTTCCGGGGAGCTGTTTTTT
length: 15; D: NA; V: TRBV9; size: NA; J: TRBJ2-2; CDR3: CASSELPEAAGELFF; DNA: TGTGCCAGCAGCGAACTCCCCGAAGCCGCCGGGGAGCTGTTTTTT
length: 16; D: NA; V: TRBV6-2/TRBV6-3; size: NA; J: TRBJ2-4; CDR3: CASSATRSGAKNIQYF; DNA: TGTGCCAGCAGTGCCACACGATCGGGTGCCAAAAACATTCAGTACTTC
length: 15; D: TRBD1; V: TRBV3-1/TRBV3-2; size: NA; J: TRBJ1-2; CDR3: CASSHHRGLLYGYTF; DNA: TGTGCCAGCAGCCACCACAGGGGGCTGCTCTATGGCTACACCTTC